Listed below are T cell receptor beta chains from one sample, sequenced in a study of cytomegalovirus exposure and HLA in healthy donors. Generated by immunoSEQ multiplex PCR, the TCRdb table keeps only in-frame clones and is missing some. Among 95,000 to 100,000 clones, approximately 75% were seen once, and the ten largest hold 1.5% to 2%. The source material was PBMCs. The receptors stem from a woman in her 40s in good health and CMV-seronegative. CDR3s include the opening cysteine and the closing phenylalanine or tryptophan. A D gene is named only where the DNA matches it firmly. Where a row states a size, it is once, few, many or the class of an expanded clone; other rows omit it.

>-|-|TRBJ1-3|TRBV30|13
TGTGCCTGGGGGCCGTCCTCTGGAAACACCATATATTTT
CAWGPSSGNTIYF
>TRBD1|-|TRBJ1-2|TRBV25-1|13
TGTGCCAGCACCGGGACAGGGGGCGCGGGCTACACCTTC
CASTGTGGAGYTF
>-|-|TRBJ2-1|TRBV27|12
TGTGCCAGCAGTTTAATCCGGGGGGAGCAGTTCTTC
CASSLIRGEQFF
>TRBD1|-|TRBJ1-1|TRBV6-5|15
TGTGCCAGCAGTCAGGGACAGAGGAGGAATACTGAAGCTTTCTTT
CASSQGQRRNTEAFF
>-|-|TRBJ1-2|TRBV2|13
TGTGCCAGCAGCGAATCATATGTCGGTGGCTACACCTTC
CASSESYVGGYTF
>-|few|TRBJ1-3|TRBV6-6|15
TGTGCCAGCAGTTACCCCGGTGGAGGAGGGGACACCATATATTTT
CASSYPGGGGDTIYF
>-|-|TRBJ2-7|TRBV4-2|16
TGTGCCAGCAGCCCACGAGATCGTCCCCTCGATTACGAGCAGTACTTC
CASSPRDRPLDYEQYF
>TRBD1|-|TRBJ1-1|TRBV18|15
TGTGCCAGCTCACCCCGGACAGGGAGGAACACTGAAGCTTTCTTT
CASSPRTGRNTEAFF
>TRBD2|-|TRBJ2-1|TRBV2|14
TGTGCCACTCCGGCACTAGCGGGAATGGGTGAGCAGTTCTTC
CATPALAGMGEQFF
>-|-|TRBJ2-2|TRBV7-8|13
TGTGCCAGCAGCGATCAGGGGACCGGGGAGCTGTTTTTT
CASSDQGTGELFF
>-|-|TRBJ1-2|TRBV5-1|15
TGCGCCAGCAGCTTGGAGGGGGACGGAATCTATGGCTACACCTTC
CASSLEGDGIYGYTF
>TRBD1|-|TRBJ2-7|TRBV18|14
TGTGCCAGCTCACCTGGGACAGACGCCTACGAGCAGTACTTC
CASSPGTDAYEQYF
>-|-|TRBJ1-1|TRBV12-5|13
TGTGCTAGTGGTTTGACTCTGAACACTGAAGCTTTCTTT
CASGLTLNTEAFF
>TRBD1|-|TRBJ2-5|TRBV4-2|17
TGTGCCAGCAGCCAACAAGCCGCTACAGGGGGGAGGGAGACCCAGTACTTC
CASSQQAATGGRETQYF
>-|-|TRBJ1-1|TRBV6-6|11
TGTGCCAGCAGTCAGGACTTGTGGGCTTTCTTT
CASSQDLWAFF
>-|-|TRBJ2-5|TRBV10-1|13
TGCGCCAGCAGAACCGGGACTCAAGAGACCCAGTACTTC
CASRTGTQETQYF
>-|few|TRBJ2-5|TRBV7-2|17
TGTGCCAGCAGCTTAGGCGGGCCCGGGGGGCGGAAAGAGACCCAGTACTTC
CASSLGGPGGRKETQYF
>-|-|TRBJ1-4|TRBV30|17
TGTGCCTGGAGTGTACAGCATCGGCGGGGGTTGCATGAAAAACTGTTTTTT
CAWSVQHRRGLHEKLFF
>-|-|TRBJ1-1|TRBV19|13
TGTGCCAGTAGCGACACAGCGAACACTGAAGCTTTCTTT
CASSDTANTEAFF
>-|-|TRBJ1-5|TRBV2|14
TGTGCCAGCAGTGTCGAGGGTAGCAATCAGCCCCAGCATTTT
CASSVEGSNQPQHF
>-|-|TRBJ1-5|TRBV6-1|16
TGTGCCAGCAGTGAAGAACCCTGGGCAAGCAATCAGCCCCAGCATTTT
CASSEEPWASNQPQHF
>-|-|TRBJ2-6|TRBV29-1|16
TGCAGCGTTGAAGGCGGACTCATCTCTGGGGCCAACGTCCTGACTTTC
CSVEGGLISGANVLTF